These T cell receptor beta chains were read from a single sample in a study of beta chain features in type 1 diabetes. Measured with immunoSEQ multiplex PCR; TCRdb has only the in-frame clones, and not every one. The sample gives under 300,000 clones, 25% to 30% of which show up once; approximately 4% is in the top ten. The sequenced sample consisted of central memory CD4+ T cells from blood. The receptor source for this set is a man younger than 40 in good health. CDR3s include the opening cysteine and the closing phenylalanine or tryptophan. The D gene is left open where the match is weak. Clone size, where shown, is once, few, many, or a class for clones that have expanded.

>TRBV29-1|few|TRBJ2-5|-
CSVDRGRETQYF
TGCAGCGTTGACAGGGGCCGGGAGACCCAGTACTTC
>TRBV13|few|TRBJ2-4|TRBD2
CASSLQRAGSFSGAKNIQYF
TGTGCCAGCAGCCTGCAACGAGCGGGATCATTCAGCGGGGCCAAAAACATTCAGTACTTC
>TRBV21-1|few|TRBJ1-2|-
CASSARTAAGYTF
TGTGCCAGCAGCGCCCGGACAGCCGCAGGCTACACCTTC
>TRBV10-3|-|TRBJ2-1|-
CAISEKRSAYNEQFF
TGTGCCATCAGTGAGAAAAGGAGTGCCTACAATGAGCAGTTCTTC
>TRBV6-5|few|TRBJ2-7|-
CASSSGFGEQYF
TGTGCCAGCAGTTCAGGGTTTGGCGAGCAGTACTTC
>TRBV5-1|few|TRBJ1-5|TRBD1
CASSPGTGPNQPQHF
TGCGCCAGCAGCCCCGGGACAGGTCCCAATCAGCCCCAGCATTTT
>TRBV9|-|TRBJ2-3|-
CASSVGPDTQYF
TGTGCCAGCAGCGTAGGGCCAGATACGCAGTATTTT
>TRBV7-8|once|TRBJ2-2|-
CASSLVPGLNGELFF
TGTGCCAGCAGCTTAGTCCCGGGGTTGAACGGGGAGCTGTTTTTT
>TRBV5-4|-|TRBJ2-3|-
CASSLSASFPDTQYF
TGTGCCAGCAGCTTGTCGGCTAGCTTCCCAGATACGCAGTATTTT
>TRBV7-2|few|TRBJ2-7|TRBD2
CASSAIAGGGYEQYF
TGTGCCAGCAGCGCTATAGCGGGGGGAGGGTACGAGCAGTACTTC
>TRBV2|-|TRBJ2-1|TRBD1
CASSRQGGHNEQFF
TGTGCCAGCTCCAGACAGGGGGGTCACAATGAGCAGTTCTTC
>TRBV6-1|-|TRBJ1-5|-
CASLGGSNQPQHF
TGTGCCAGCTTGGGGGGGAGCAATCAGCCCCAGCATTTT
>TRBV13|-|TRBJ2-7|-
CASSSRGAGEQYF
TGTGCCAGCAGCTCCCGAGGAGCGGGCGAGCAGTACTTC
>TRBV9|few|TRBJ2-1|-
CASSPRVGYNEQFF
TGTGCCAGCAGCCCTAGGGTAGGGTACAATGAGCAGTTCTTC
>TRBV29-1|-|TRBJ2-5|-
CSVGFDWEWETQYF
TGCAGCGTGGGTTTCGATTGGGAGTGGGAGACCCAGTACTTC
>TRBV7-9|-|TRBJ2-1|TRBD1
CASSPKLRDSPYNEQFF
TGTGCCAGCAGCCCCAAACTCCGGGACAGTCCCTACAATGAGCAGTTCTTC
>TRBV4-2|-|TRBJ1-1|-
CASSQDPYPGTEAFF
TGTGCCAGCAGCCAAGATCCCTACCCGGGGACTGAAGCTTTCTTT
>TRBV7-9|-|TRBJ2-7|TRBD1
CASSPGQGSVEQYF
TGTGCCAGCAGCCCGGGACAGGGGTCGGTCGAGCAGTACTTC
>TRBV20-1|few|TRBJ1-2|-
CSARSLDSYTF
TGCAGTGCTAGATCCCTGGATTCGTACACCTTC
>TRBV5-4|-|TRBJ2-1|-
CASSLGQAKGQFF
TGTGCCAGCAGCTTGGGACAGGCCAAGGGGCAGTTCTTC
>TRBV20-1|-|TRBJ1-2|TRBD1
CSAGLRDRSF
TGCAGTGCTGGTCTTCGGGACAGGTCTTTC
>TRBV9|-|TRBJ2-1|-
CASSDDRWLNEQFF
TGTGCCAGCAGCGACGACAGGTGGCTCAATGAGCAGTTCTTC
>TRBV5-4|-|TRBJ1-1|TRBD1
CASSGGQGLGPEAFF
TGTGCCAGCAGCGGCGGACAGGGGTTGGGTCCTGAAGCTTTCTTT
>TRBV5-5|few|TRBJ1-5|-
CASSNDRNPNQPQHF
TGTGCCAGCAGCAACGACAGAAATCCAAATCAGCCCCAGCATTTT